The 17 T cell receptor beta chains given below trace back to one sample, sequenced in a study of blood T cells in healthy people across ages. Primers used in a second PCR of about 7 to 12 cycles were a sample-barcoded 5' primer and a J-beta primer mix. TCRdb used MiXCR to reprocess the 5' RACE reads, holding one entry per CDR3 protein. Of roughly 700,000 distinct CDR3 sequences in the sample, 20% to 25% were seen once. This sample was shared with a second study, whose subject was T cells of mothers and their children.

Sample: blood. These receptors originate from a boy aged 5-17 years in good health.

The V gene is TRBV20-1, the J gene TRBJ2-5; 7 bases agree with TRBD2. The end of the DNA aligns better with TRBJ2-7, so the J call may be wrong. The length of the CDR3 is 15 residues. The germline V gene encodes CDR1 DFQATT and CDR2 SNEGSKA (reference sequence). The CDR3 region has the DNA TGCAGTGCTAGTATCTATAGCGGGTACTCCTACGAGCAGTACTTC. It yields the protein CSASIYSGYSYEQYF.

This clonotype appeared a few times. The chain links TRBV2 to TRBJ2-2, with TRBD1 matching 8 bases. The length of the CDR3 is 17 residues. The J segment lost 0 bases and the V segment lost 0 bases, leaving 3 bases of the junction unmatched. Germline V gene lookup returns CDR1 SNHLY and CDR2 FYNNEI. The chain's CDR3 is CASSEAGQGSNTGELFF. The DNA for the CDR3 is TGTGCCAGCAGTGAAGCCGGACAGGGATCGAACACCGGGGAGCTGTTTTTT. The full variable domain, in which reference TRBV2 and TRBJ2-2 provide the parts outside the CDR3, is EPEVTQTPSHQVTQMGQEVILRCVPISNHLYFYWYRQILGQKVEFLVSFYNNEISEKSEIFDDQFSVERPDGSNFTLKIRSTKLEDSAMYFCASSEAGQGSNTGELFFGEGSRLTVL.

This clonotype was seen only a few times. The chain carries TRBV7-9 and TRBJ1-1, with D possibly being TRBD1 (6 bases). The CDR3 runs to 14 residues. The germline gives CDR1 SEHNR, CDR2 FQNEAQ (reference sequence). Trimming removed 3 bases from V and 1 base from J, with 9 bases in between. The DNA of the CDR3 is TGTGCCAGCAGCTTTTCGGGACAGAACACTGAAGCTTTCTTT. It is translated as CASSFSGQNTEAFF.

This clonotype was observed a few times. The chain is built from TRBV11-2 and TRBJ2-3; 14 bases match TRBD2. Germline-derived CDR1 and CDR2 are SGHAT and FQNNGV. V shed 4 bases and J 2 bases; nucleotides not matched to a gene: 8. CDR3 length equals 18 residues. DNA for the CDR3: TGTGCCAGCAGCTGGGGACTAGCGGGGGTCTCTGTCACAGATACGCAGTATTTT. This encodes CASSWGLAGVSVTDTQYF.

The rearrangement uses TRBV29-1 and TRBJ2-7; 10 bases fit TRBD1. Germline CDR1 is SQVTM and CDR2 is ANQGSEA. After removal of 4 bases from V and 7 bases from J, the junction contained 13 bases not matched to a gene. CDR3 length: 15 residues. Here the CDR3 reads CSVGSIWTGGLEQYF. The CDR3 nucleotides are TGCAGCGTTGGTTCGATTTGGACAGGGGGATTAGAGCAGTACTTC.

This clonotype was counted at least ten times. The chain recombines TRBV15 with TRBJ2-1; 9 nucleotides line up with TRBD2. Germline V gives CDR1 LNHNV, CDR2 YYDKDF (reference sequence). Unmatched junction bases numbered 9, after V lost 5 bases and J lost 7 bases. The CDR3 is made up of 15 amino acids. CDR3 coding DNA: TGTGCCACCAGCGACGGCGCGGGGGGGGCTAATGAGCAGTTCTTC. Translated: CATSDGAGGANEQFF.

J is TRBJ2-7 and V is TRBV6-1; 9 nucleotides match TRBD2. Trimming cost V 3 bases and J 1 base; bases outside gene matches: 4. The length of the CDR3 is 15 residues. Germline lookup yields CDR1 MNHNS and CDR2 SASEGT. CDR3 amino acids: CASSEKLAGSYEQYF. DNA of the CDR3: TGTGCCAGCAGTGAGAAACTAGCGGGTTCCTACGAGCAGTACTTC.

This chain connects TRBV6-5 to TRBJ2-1; D is unclear. The DNA end is more similar to TRBJ2-7, so the J call may be wrong. CDR1 and CDR2 (germline): MNHEY, SVGAGI. CDR3 length equals 15 residues. CDR3 amino acids: CASSYVRVKGYEQYF. Written as DNA, the CDR3 is TGTGCCAGCAGTTACGTCCGGGTTAAAGGCTACGAGCAGTACTTC.

This clonotype came up a few times. J is TRBJ1-2 and V is TRBV12-3 or TRBV12-4; unclear D gene. V lost 2 bases, J lost 2 bases, and 3 bases lay in between. The CDR3 totals 12 residues. CDR3: CASSLSNYGYTF. Here the CDR3 DNA reads TGTGCCAGCAGTTTATCAAACTATGGCTACACCTTC.

The chain couples TRBV20-1 to TRBJ2-7; 11 nucleotides align to TRBD2. The ends lost 3 bases at V and 1 base at J; junction bases unmatched: 5. This CDR3 has 15 residues. Germline lookup yields CDR1 DFQATT and CDR2 SNEGSKA (reference sequence). The CDR3, as DNA: TGCAGTGCTAGTGTTCCTAGCGGGGGGTCCTACGAGCAGTACTTC. Translation gives CSASVPSGGSYEQYF.

This clonotype was observed a handful of times. The genes are TRBV28 and TRBJ2-3; a weak D match, TRBD2 (5 bases). The CDR3 runs 13 residues. The V and J ends lost 8 bases and 2 bases respectively, with 11 bases between them. The germline V gene encodes CDR1 MDHEN and CDR2 SYDVKM. CDR3 coding DNA: TGTGCCAGCGGTAGCGCCTCCACAGATACGCAGTATTTT. Translation: CASGSASTDTQYF.

The chain is built from TRBV20-1 and TRBJ2-5, with 9 nucleotides matching TRBD2. The J call is in doubt because the DNA end fits TRBJ2-7 better. The CDR3 runs 14 residues. Germline V lookup: CDR1 DFQATT, CDR2 SNEGSKA (reference sequence). The chain's CDR3 is CSAPGLANTYEQYF. In nucleotides, the CDR3 is TGCAGTGCCCCTGGACTAGCGAACACCTACGAGCAGTACTTC.

The chain carries TRBV9 and TRBJ1-2, with D possibly TRBD1 on 6 matching bases. Germline-derived CDR1 and CDR2 are SGDLS and YYNGEE. The CDR3 totals 16 residues. V dropped 0 bases and J dropped 4 bases, with 16 bases sitting between them. For the CDR3, the DNA is TGTGCCAGCAGCGTAGGGAACTACGGGACACCCTATGGCTACACCTTC. Amino acid sequence: CASSVGNYGTPYGYTF.

The chain links TRBV29-1 to TRBJ2-5; D not certain. This CDR3 is built from 15 residues. The germline gives CDR1 SQVTM, CDR2 ANQGSEA. Between the trimmed V and J ends, which lost 2 bases and 2 bases, there was a span of 15 bases. CDR3 region: CSVELRFSSQETQYF. As DNA, the CDR3 is TGCAGCGTTGAATTGCGTTTTTCCTCACAAGAGACCCAGTACTTC.

CDR3 region: CAISPGQENTEAFF. The CDR3 coding sequence is TGTGCCATCAGTCCGGGACAAGAGAACACTGAAGCTTTCTTT. The rearrangement links TRBV10-3 to TRBJ1-1; possible D gene TRBD1, 6 bases. CDR1 is ENHRY, CDR2 SYGVKD, per germline. The CDR3 has 14 residues. With 5 bases removed from V and 1 base from J, the gap between germline ends came to 11 bases.

This chain connects TRBV28 to TRBJ2-5; 8 bases are shared with TRBD2. CDR1 MDHEN and CDR2 SYDVKM come from the germline V gene. This CDR3 spans 16 amino acids. The ends lost 6 bases at V and 7 bases at J; junction bases unmatched: 16. This chain's CDR3 is CASRTNREGRSPTQYF. CDR3 DNA: TGTGCCAGCAGGACCAACCGGGAGGGCCGATCCCCGACCCAGTACTTC.

This clonotype was seen only a few times. The genes are TRBV7-3 and TRBJ2-5; D ambiguous. From germline, CDR1 is SGHTA and CDR2 FQGTGA. The CDR3 sequence is 13 residues long. The V end lost 2 bases, the J end lost 7 bases, and 11 bases lay between the germline ends. For the CDR3, the DNA is TGTGCCAGCAGCTTATTACCCCCCGGGACCCAGTACTTC. Amino acid sequence: CASSLLPPGTQYF.